This TCR beta chain originates from a study of cytomegalovirus exposure and HLA in healthy donors. General study points: Earlier results showed most TCR beta V segments being productive about 87% or about 30% of the time. In a later analysis, several top co-occurrence clusters appeared linked to parvovirus B19, influenza, CMV and Epstein-Barr virus. Upon later analysis, HLA-associated TCR beta chains proved more clonally expanded than other, equally common chains.

The junction had 5 bases not matched to a gene; V was cut back by 5 bases and J by 8 bases. CDR3 length equals 13 residues. Germline assignment: CDR1 MNHNY and CDR2 SVGAGI (reference sequence). For this clone: Its antigen is still unknown.

It was with 60 Vbeta and 13 Jbeta primers that the PCR ran. Sequenced by immunoSEQ multiplex PCR; TCRdb stores in-frame clones only, minus some. The repertoire has around 180,000 clones, more than 60% of them found once; the top ten carry about 1.5%. The sample was PBMCs. This receptor was obtained from a woman aged 25 to 39 in good health and CMV-seropositive. The J gene is TRBJ2-2, the V gene TRBV6-6; 7 positions match TRBD1. This chain's CDR3 is CASSDRVDGELFF. The CDR3 DNA reads as TGTGCCAGCAGTGACAGGGTCGATGGGGAGCTGTTTTTT.